This T cell receptor (beta chain) was obtained from a study of response to subunit inactivated influenza vaccine. In TCRdb, the RT-PCR reads were re-called with MiXCR into one record per CDR3 protein. The data contain 430,000 or so distinct CDR3 sequences, 9.5% to 12% of them seen just once; the ten biggest clones take up 12%. This clonotype has a count of ten or more. Antigen unknown. Study-wide points: The authors put forward the suggestion that each seasonal influenza vaccination may bring in only a limited number of new T cells.

CDR3 length: 12 residues. V shed 5 bases and J shed 6 bases, with 11 bases lying between them. The germline gives CDR1 DFQATT, CDR2 SNEGSKA (reference sequence). This chain joins TRBV20-1 and TRBJ2-1; TRBD1 is a possible D gene (6 bases). This clonotype was sampled from a man aged 45-60 years who received an inactivated influenza vaccine. The sample in question was PBMCs from blood, obtained about 40 days after vaccination. The CDR3 DNA sequence: TGCAGTGCTGGGGGCCAATCCAATGAGCAGTTCTTC. It specifies CSAGGQSNEQFF.